The 32 T cell receptor beta chains in this list originate from one sample, sequenced in a study of T cells in Graves' hyperthyroidism and ophthalmopathy. Amplified TCR beta CDR3 regions derived from RNA transcripts. The HTBI primer set served for first-round RT-PCR of the TCR CDR3. TCRdb fed the multiplex PCR reads into MiXCR, producing one record per CDR3 protein. Among roughly 650,000 distinct CDR3 sequences, more than 15% were seen once, and the ten largest hold 2.5% to 4%. The sample taken for sequencing was blood. The source of these receptors is a woman in her thirties or forties with Graves' ophthalmopathy.

This clonotype was counted a few times. V is TRBV6-1 and J is TRBJ2-5; possibly TRBD1 for D (5 bases). Looked up from germline, CDR1 is MNHNS and CDR2 is SASEGT. Between the trimmed V and J ends, which lost 0 bases and 5 bases, there was a span of 16 bases. The CDR3 loop spans 16 amino acids. The CDR3 spells CASSEATSGFGETQYF. The CDR3 region has the DNA TGTGCCAGCAGTGAAGCCACATCAGGGTTCGGGGAGACCCAGTACTTC.

This clonotype was counted many times. The V and J genes are TRBV12-3 or TRBV12-4 and TRBJ2-6; possible D gene TRBD1, 5 bases. V was clipped by 7 bases and J by 0 bases, with 22 bases between them. The CDR3 runs 19 residues. CDR3 DNA sequence: TGTGCCAGCACCCAATCGACAGCCCATAGGGGCTCTGGGGCCAACGTCCTGACTTTC. This translates into CASTQSTAHRGSGANVLTF.

This clonotype has ten or more counts. This chain connects TRBV20-1 to TRBJ2-1; D is perhaps TRBD1 (5 bases). CDR3 length equals 14 residues. From germline, CDR1 is DFQATT and CDR2 SNEGSKA (reference sequence). The V and J ends lost 0 bases and 6 bases respectively, with 12 bases between them. Here the CDR3 DNA reads TGCAGTGCTAGAGATGGTCAGGGTGGCAATGAGCAGTTCTTC. This sequence encodes CSARDGQGGNEQFF.

The V and J genes are TRBV6-9 and TRBJ2-3; D possibly corresponds to TRBD2 (7 bases). Germline V gene lookup returns CDR1 MNHGY and CDR2 SVAAGI. This CDR3 has 15 amino acids. Trimming removed 2 bases at V and 3 bases at J, with 12 bases between. The CDR3 DNA sequence: TGTGCCAGCAGTTATCCCGGGGGGCAGACAGATACGCAGTATTTT. Its protein product is CASSYPGGQTDTQYF.

The genes are TRBV25-1 and TRBJ2-3; TRBD1 agrees at 7 bases. This CDR3 is built from 14 residues. V lost 6 bases and J lost 5; bases outside the gene matches: 8. Germline V gene lookup returns CDR1 MGHDK and CDR2 SYGVNS. The CDR3 spells CASSHTGDGDTQYF. The DNA for the CDR3 is TGTGCCAGCAGCCATACAGGGGATGGAGATACGCAGTATTTT. The full variable domain, rest sourced from reference TRBV25-1 and TRBJ2-3, is EADIYQTPRYLVIGTGKKITLECSQTMGHDKMYWYQQDPGMELHLIHYSYGVNSTEKGDLSSESTVSRIRTEHFPLTLESARPSHTSQYLCASSHTGDGDTQYFGPGTRLTVL.

This chain links TRBV20-1 with TRBJ1-1; tentative D call: TRBD1 (5 bases). The CDR3 spans 13 residues. CDR1 and CDR2 (germline): DFQATT, SNEGSKA (reference sequence). The V end was cut by 6 bases, the J end by 11 bases, with 22 bases between. CDR3 amino acids: CSADPGPQGLAFF. The DNA of the CDR3 is TGCAGTGCGGACCCCGGGCCCCAGGGTTTGGCTTTCTTT.

This clonotype was seen at least ten times. The chain carries TRBV7-2 and TRBJ2-5; tentative D call: TRBD2 (6 bases). CDR3 length: 12 residues. Trimming shortened V by 5 bases and J by 5 bases, and 9 bases separated the two germline ends. Per germline, CDR1 SGHTA and CDR2 FQGNSA. The CDR3 spells CASSGGWETQYF. The CDR3 region has the DNA TGTGCCAGCAGCGGGGGGTGGGAGACCCAGTACTTC.

Remarks on this clonotype: This CDR3 fails to terminate in the conserved phenylalanine or tryptophan, so it likely reflects a read error. The J gene is TRBJ2-1, the V gene TRBV28; 8 bases are a match to TRBD2. This CDR3 spans 15 amino acids. After removal of 5 bases from V and 0 bases from J, the junction contained 3 bases not matched to a gene. Germline CDR1 and CDR2: MDHEN and SYDVKM. CDR3 nucleotide sequence: TGTGCCAGCAGTGCTAGCGGGTCCTCCTACAATGAGCAGTTCCTC. This gives the protein CASSASGSSYNEQFL.

This clonotype was picked up many times. This sequence joins TRBV28 and TRBJ1-2; 9 nucleotides agree with TRBD1. J gave up 2 bases and V 3 bases, and 10 bases lay outside the gene matches. Germline V lookup: CDR1 MDHEN, CDR2 SYDVKM. The CDR3 covers 17 residues. The CDR3, as DNA: TGTGCCAGCAGTTTGGGCTCTCCGGGACAGGGAAACTATGGCTACACCTTC. Residues: CASSLGSPGQGNYGYTF.

CDR3 amino acids: CASSQDSRRGASDEQFF. The CDR3, as DNA: TGCGCCAGCAGCCAAGATTCGAGACGGGGGGCTTCGGATGAGCAGTTCTTC. The rearrangement joins TRBV4-1 to TRBJ2-1, with D possibly TRBD2 on 7 matching bases. The CDR3 runs to 17 residues. The V end was cut by 0 bases, the J end by 8 bases, with 20 bases between. CDR1 and CDR2 from the germline V gene are MGHRA and YSYEKL.

V gene TRBV7-8 combines with J gene TRBJ1-2, with 9 bases matching TRBD1. This CDR3 is 16 amino acids long. Losses at the gene ends were 5 bases for V and 4 bases for J; bases not matched to a gene: 11. Germline assignment: CDR1 SGHVS and CDR2 FQNEAQ. The CDR3 loop is CASSPRRQGGLYGYTF. For the CDR3, the DNA is TGTGCCAGCAGCCCGCGCCGACAGGGGGGGCTCTATGGCTACACCTTC.

Ten or more counts support this clonotype. This chain uses TRBV6-1 with TRBJ2-7, with a weak D call TRBD2 (6 bases). Germline V lookup: CDR1 MNHNS, CDR2 SASEGT. V was pared by 0 bases and J by 8 bases, with 11 bases between. This CDR3 region has 13 residues. CDR3 nucleotide sequence: TGTGCCAGCAGTGAAGCTTCCGGGGGTAAGCAGTACTTC. Translating gives CASSEASGGKQYF.

This clonotype was picked up a small number of times. This chain joins TRBV5-8 and TRBJ1-1; maybe TRBD1 (5 bases). Germline loops: CDR1 SGHTS, CDR2 YDEGEE. The CDR3 covers 13 residues. Trimming shortened V by 4 bases and J by 5 bases, and 12 bases separated the two germline ends. The CDR3 DNA sequence: TGTGCCAGCAGCGCAGCCAGGGAGACTGAAGCTTTCTTT. The encoded protein is CASSAARETEAFF.

J is TRBJ2-7 and V is TRBV13; 11 bases are a match to TRBD2. The germline CDR1 and CDR2 sequences are PRHDT and FYEKMQ (reference sequence). The length of the CDR3 is 20 residues. The V segment lost 0 bases and the J segment 3 bases; nucleotides outside the gene matches: 16. CDR3 region: CASSLGLAGVDRVDYYEQYF. CDR3 in DNA: TGTGCCAGCAGCTTAGGACTAGCGGGAGTCGATAGGGTAGACTACTACGAGCAGTACTTC.

V gene TRBV5-1 combines with J gene TRBJ1-3, with D unresolved. V shed 0 bases and J shed 1 base, with 11 bases lying between them. Germline V gene sequence: CDR1 SGHRS, CDR2 YFSETQ. The CDR3 sequence is 16 residues long. Written as DNA, the CDR3 is TGCGCCAGCAGCTTGGAGCCGGGGTTGTCTGGAAACACCATATATTTT. As protein: CASSLEPGLSGNTIYF.

This clonotype was observed a handful of times. The chain employs TRBV10-3 and TRBJ2-3; 8 bases match TRBD2. The CDR3 length is 15 residues. Germline-derived CDR1 and CDR2 are ENHRY and SYGVKD. The V gene end was trimmed by 8 bases and the J gene end by 4 bases; junction bases not matched to a gene: 11. CDR3 loop: CAISGGAGGADTQYF. Here the CDR3 DNA reads TGTGCCATCTCTGGTGGCGCGGGAGGAGCAGATACGCAGTATTTT.

Comments on this clonotype: A much larger clone differs by one base, so this may be a read error. The chain links TRBV20-1 to TRBJ1-2; possible D gene TRBD1, 5 bases. The CDR3 loop spans 14 amino acids. The V gene's germline CDR1 is DFQATT and CDR2 SNEGSKA (reference sequence). Deletions cut 0 bases from V and 2 bases from J, with 10 bases between. For the CDR3, the DNA is TGCAGTGCTAGAGATTGGACACCAAACTATGGCTACACCTTC. It yields the protein CSARDWTPNYGYTF.

This clonotype was recorded many times. The CDR3 sequence is CASSPGIGNTQYF. The CDR3 bases are TGTGCCAGCAGCCCGGGGATTGGGAATACGCAGTATTTT. V and J are TRBV3-1 and TRBJ2-3; D possibly corresponds to TRBD2 (5 bases). CDR3 length equals 13 residues. Looked up from germline, CDR1 is LGHDT and CDR2 is YNNKEL (reference sequence). The V end was cut by 4 bases, the J end by 7 bases, with 12 bases between.

Concerning this clonotype: A much larger clone is a single base away; this may be a read error. The chain has TRBV3-1 and TRBJ2-3; D not certain. Germline values: CDR1 LGHDT, CDR2 YNNKEL (reference sequence). This CDR3 has 14 residues. The CDR3 nucleotides read TGTGCCAACAGCCAAGCGTCCCGGACCGATACGCAGTATTTT. Its translation is CANSQASRTDTQYF.

This clonotype has at least ten counts. This sequence joins TRBV11-2 and TRBJ2-1; TRBD2 agrees at 11 bases. Germline CDR1 reads SGHAT; CDR2 reads FQNNGV. The CDR3 totals 14 residues. With 8 bases clipped from V and 3 bases from J, the junction kept 3 bases outside the gene matches. CDR3 in DNA: TGTGCCAGCTCGGGACTAGCGGTCTACAATGAGCAGTTCTTC. Its translation is CASSGLAVYNEQFF. Using reference TRBV11-2 and TRBJ2-1 for the parts outside the CDR3, the full variable domain is EAGVAQSPRYKIIEKRQSVAFWCNPISGHATLYWYQQILGQGPKLLIQFQNNGVVDDSQLPKDRFSAERLKGVDSTLKIQPAKLEDSAVYLCASSGLAVYNEQFFGPGTRLTVL.

This clonotype was counted at least ten times. The CDR3 here is CASSLGTGGDGYTF. The DNA for the CDR3 is TGTGCCAGCAGCTTAGGGACAGGGGGCGATGGCTACACCTTC. This chain joins TRBV7-9 and TRBJ1-2; 11 bases agree with TRBD1. The CDR3 totals 14 residues. With 1 base clipped from V and 6 bases from J, the junction kept 1 base outside the gene matches. Looked up from germline, CDR1 is SEHNR and CDR2 is FQNEAQ (reference sequence).

This clonotype came up many times. V gene TRBV7-2 combines with J gene TRBJ2-3; tentatively, D is TRBD1 (6 bases). The CDR3 length is 14 residues. Germline V gene lookup returns CDR1 SGHTA and CDR2 FQGNSA. The ends were cut back, 3 bases at V and 3 bases at J, with 10 bases in the middle. The CDR3 sequence: CASSLGAVTDTQYF. CDR3 coding DNA: TGTGCCAGCAGCTTGGGGGCGGTTACAGATACGCAGTATTTT.

The chain uses TRBV5-6 and TRBJ1-2, with TRBD1 matching 8 bases. From germline, CDR1 is SGHDT and CDR2 YYEEEE. CDR3 size: 13 residues. After removal of 4 bases from V and 8 bases from J, the junction contained 7 bases not matched to a gene. CDR3 protein: CASSAAGGNGYTF. The CDR3 nucleotides are TGTGCCAGCAGCGCCGCAGGGGGCAACGGCTACACCTTC.

The table lists this clonotype with many counts. This sequence joins TRBV11-3 and TRBJ2-5; 11 bases are shared with TRBD2. The CDR3 totals 15 residues. V lost 6 bases to trimming and J lost 4 bases; unmatched junction nucleotides: 7. The germline V gene has CDR1 SGHNT and CDR2 YENEEA. The CDR3 region has the DNA TGTGCCAGCAGACGTAGCGGGGGGGCCAGAGAGACCCAGTACTTC. Translating it yields CASRRSGGARETQYF.

This clonotype was counted only a few times. The gene calls are TRBV29-1 and TRBJ1-1, with TRBD1 matching 7 bases. This CDR3 contains 13 residues. Germline-derived CDR1 and CDR2 are SQVTM and ANQGSEA. V lost 8 bases to trimming and J lost 3 bases; unmatched junction nucleotides: 9. The CDR3 sequence is CSTDRVVDTEAFF. In nucleotides, the CDR3 is TGCAGCACCGACAGGGTGGTGGACACTGAAGCTTTCTTT.

Ten or more counts support this clonotype. This chain links TRBV28 with TRBJ2-7; TRBD1 matches 9 bases. The germline V gene encodes CDR1 MDHEN and CDR2 SYDVKM. The CDR3 runs 15 residues. The ends lost 3 bases at V and 5 bases at J; junction bases unmatched: 8. CDR3 DNA: TGTGCCAGCAGTTTGTCCGGGACAGGGACCCACGAGCAGTACTTC. Translated, it gives CASSLSGTGTHEQYF.

There are many counts of this clonotype. The chain links TRBV12-3 or TRBV12-4 to TRBJ1-2; TRBD1 matches at 9 bases. The ends lost 5 bases at V and 2 bases at J; junction bases unmatched: 9. This CDR3 has 16 residues. The CDR3 DNA follows: TGTGCCAGCAGTCCAACCCTCGGGACAGGGAACTATGGCTACACCTTC. Translation: CASSPTLGTGNYGYTF.

The chain is built from TRBV7-8 and TRBJ1-1; possibly TRBD1 for D (5 bases). The germline CDR1 and CDR2 sequences are SGHVS and FQNEAQ. V lost 5 bases, J lost 2 bases, and 15 bases lay in between. This CDR3 has 15 amino acids. CDR3 residues: CASSPYTTVNTEAFF. The CDR3, as DNA: TGTGCCAGCAGCCCATATACGACAGTTAACACTGAAGCTTTCTTT.

The rearrangement uses TRBV6-2 or TRBV6-3 and TRBJ2-3; D might be TRBD1 or TRBD2, each matching 5 bases. Germline CDR1 and CDR2: MNHEY and SVGEGT. The CDR3 length is 15 residues. V gave up 3 bases and J gave up 0 bases, with 10 bases separating them. The CDR3 spells CASSYGDPSTDTQYF. The CDR3 DNA is TGTGCCAGCAGTTATGGGGACCCTAGCACAGATACGCAGTATTTT.

This clonotype turned up a few times. The chain couples TRBV5-1 to TRBJ2-5; D is perhaps TRBD2 (5 bases). Germline V lookup: CDR1 SGHRS, CDR2 YFSETQ. V shed 2 bases and J shed 5 bases, with 13 bases lying between them. CDR3 length equals 14 residues. The CDR3: CASSFGVEGETQYF. CDR3 bases: TGCGCCAGCAGCTTCGGGGTTGAAGGGGAGACCCAGTACTTC.

This clonotype was counted ten times or more. V usage is TRBV20-1 and J usage is TRBJ2-7; D ambiguous. Per the germline V gene, CDR1 is DFQATT and CDR2 is SNEGSKA (reference sequence). V lost 2 bases, J lost 2 bases, and 7 bases lay in between. The CDR3 covers 12 residues. The CDR3 DNA sequence: TGCAGTGCTAGAAGGGCCGCCTACGAGCAGTACTTC. The encoded protein is CSARRAAYEQYF.

The chain combines TRBV19 with TRBJ2-4, with D maybe TRBD2 (6 bases). V lost 3 bases and J 3 bases, leaving 9 bases between the germline ends. Germline values: CDR1 LNHDA, CDR2 SQIVND (reference sequence). This CDR3 spans 14 amino acids. CDR3 region: CASSIRGYKNIQYF. CDR3 coding DNA: TGTGCCAGTAGTATTCGGGGGTACAAAAACATTCAGTACTTC.